A selection of T cell receptor beta chains follows, all from one sample in a study of blood T cell repertoires in COVID-19. TCRdb keeps only in-frame clones here, not all; method: immunoSEQ multiplex PCR. The repertoire consists of around 90,000 clones, with 85% occurring once and the leading ten covering 12%. The sequencing input was peripheral blood. The receptors stem from a woman aged 65 to 85 with active or convalescent COVID-19. CDR3s include the opening cysteine and the closing phenylalanine or tryptophan. Each record gives: D gene, V gene, clone size, J gene, CDR3 protein, CDR3 DNA. The D gene is left open where the match is weak. Clone size appears in some rows only: once, few, many, or a class for an expanded clone.

D: TRBD1; V: TRBV28; size: NA; J: TRBJ1-2; CDR3: CASSLPGGVYGYTF; DNA: TGTGCCAGCAGTTTGCCAGGGGGCGTCTATGGCTACACCTTC
D: TRBD2; V: TRBV13; size: NA; J: TRBJ2-1; CDR3: CASSQMVSSGSYNEQFF; DNA: TGTGCCAGCAGCCAAATGGTGTCTAGCGGTTCCTACAATGAGCAGTTCTTC
D: NA; V: TRBV2; size: NA; J: TRBJ1-3; CDR3: CASSDLGNTIYF; DNA: TGTGCCAGCAGTGATCTTGGAAACACCATATATTTT
D: NA; V: TRBV7-9; size: NA; J: TRBJ2-3; CDR3: CASSLVGGSPTDTQYF; DNA: TGTGCCAGCAGCTTAGTCGGCGGTTCTCCCACAGATACGCAGTATTTT
D: TRBD2; V: TRBV9; size: NA; J: TRBJ2-1; CDR3: CASSVAGGGPYNEQFF; DNA: TGTGCCAGCAGCGTAGCGGGCGGGGGGCCGTACAATGAGCAGTTCTTC
D: TRBD2; V: TRBV6-5; size: NA; J: TRBJ2-1; CDR3: CASSYPSSGGVEQFF; DNA: TGTGCCAGCAGTTACCCGTCTAGCGGGGGAGTTGAGCAGTTCTTC
D: TRBD2; V: TRBV7-2; size: NA; J: TRBJ2-2; CDR3: CASSPTGRVPGELFF; DNA: TGTGCCAGCAGCCCCACGGGGAGGGTCCCCGGGGAGCTGTTTTTT
D: TRBD2; V: TRBV24-1; size: once; J: TRBJ2-1; CDR3: CATSVAGGNNEQFF; DNA: TGTGCCACCAGTGTCGCGGGGGGGAACAATGAGCAGTTCTTC
D: NA; V: TRBV5-1; size: NA; J: TRBJ2-4; CDR3: CASSLAGGDGKNIQYF; DNA: TGCGCCAGCAGCTTGGCTGGAGGGGATGGCAAAAACATTCAGTACTTC
D: NA; V: TRBV5-6; size: NA; J: TRBJ1-1; CDR3: CASSLAEGTEAFF; DNA: TGTGCCAGCAGCTTGGCCGAGGGCACTGAAGCTTTCTTT
D: NA; V: TRBV7-6; size: few; J: TRBJ1-1; CDR3: CASSLAPVLRTAEAFF; DNA: TGTGCCAGCAGCTTAGCGCCGGTGTTAAGGACAGCTGAAGCTTTCTTT
D: TRBD1; V: TRBV28; size: NA; J: TRBJ2-2; CDR3: CASTTGGTNTGELFF; DNA: TGTGCCAGCACCACAGGGGGTACGAACACCGGGGAGCTGTTTTTT
D: TRBD1; V: TRBV16; size: NA; J: TRBJ2-1; CDR3: CASSALRGPWGDNEQFF; DNA: TGTGCCAGCAGCGCTCTCAGGGGGCCTTGGGGGGACAATGAGCAGTTCTTC
D: TRBD2; V: TRBV20-1; size: NA; J: TRBJ2-7; CDR3: CSASGTSGAYEQYF; DNA: TGCAGTGCTAGTGGGACTAGCGGGGCTTACGAGCAGTACTTC
D: TRBD1; V: TRBV6-5; size: NA; J: TRBJ1-2; CDR3: CASSRDRNLPYGYTF; DNA: TGTGCCAGCAGCCGGGACAGAAACCTACCCTATGGCTACACCTTC
D: NA; V: TRBV6-2/TRBV6-3; size: NA; J: TRBJ2-7; CDR3: CASSSAGGPTYEQYF; DNA: TGTGCCAGCAGCTCCGCCGGGGGGCCTACCTACGAGCAGTACTTC
D: TRBD1; V: TRBV7-2; size: NA; J: TRBJ2-1; CDR3: CASSLLGQGLGQFF; DNA: TGTGCCAGCAGCTTACTGGGACAGGGGTTGGGGCAGTTCTTC
D: NA; V: TRBV7-9; size: few; J: TRBJ2-7; CDR3: CASSTYEQYF; DNA: TGTGCCAGCAGTACCTACGAGCAGTACTTC
D: NA; V: TRBV4-1; size: NA; J: TRBJ1-2; CDR3: CASSQAFRAVDGYTF; DNA: TGCGCCAGCAGCCAAGCATTCAGGGCGGTGGATGGCTACACCTTC
D: TRBD1; V: TRBV7-9; size: NA; J: TRBJ1-1; CDR3: CASSLQGANTEAFF; DNA: TGTGCCAGCAGTTTGCAGGGGGCGAACACTGAAGCTTTCTTT
D: TRBD2; V: TRBV5-5; size: NA; J: TRBJ2-3; CDR3: CASSLSVLATDTQYF; DNA: TGTGCCAGCAGCTTGTCCGTACTAGCGACCGATACGCAGTATTTT
D: TRBD1; V: TRBV19; size: NA; J: TRBJ1-4; CDR3: CASTRGQGKATNEKLFF; DNA: TGTGCCAGTACCCGAGGACAGGGTAAAGCAACTAATGAAAAACTGTTTTTT
D: NA; V: TRBV11-2; size: NA; J: TRBJ1-3; CDR3: CASSTARNTIYF; DNA: TGTGCCAGCAGCACAGCACGGAACACCATATATTTT
D: TRBD2; V: TRBV7-2; size: NA; J: TRBJ2-3; CDR3: CASSPTLAGSTDTQYF; DNA: TGTGCCAGCAGTCCAACTCTAGCGGGGAGCACAGATACGCAGTATTTT
D: TRBD1; V: TRBV15; size: few; J: TRBJ2-7; CDR3: CATSTAGTGGYEQYF; DNA: TGTGCCACCAGCACCGCCGGGACAGGGGGCTACGAGCAGTACTTC
D: NA; V: TRBV27; size: NA; J: TRBJ1-6; CDR3: CASLRTAGNNSPLHF; DNA: TGTGCCAGCCTACGTACGGCAGGGAATAATTCACCCCTCCACTTT
D: NA; V: TRBV5-1; size: NA; J: TRBJ2-6; CDR3: CASSLGGSGANVLTF; DNA: TGCGCCAGCAGCTTGGGAGGGTCTGGGGCCAACGTCCTGACTTTC
D: TRBD1; V: TRBV10-1; size: NA; J: TRBJ2-7; CDR3: CASSDPGQGFYEQYF; DNA: TGCGCCAGCTCCGATCCGGGACAGGGTTTCTACGAGCAGTACTTC
D: NA; V: TRBV25-1; size: NA; J: TRBJ1-3; CDR3: CASSESQIAGNTIYF; DNA: TGTGCCAGCAGTGAATCTCAGATAGCCGGAAACACCATATATTTT
D: NA; V: TRBV7-2; size: NA; J: TRBJ1-6; CDR3: CASSGRSLYNSPLHF; DNA: TGTGCCAGCAGCGGCAGGTCCCTCTATAATTCACCCCTCCACTTT
D: TRBD1; V: TRBV2; size: NA; J: TRBJ2-7; CDR3: CASSGQGAREQYF; DNA: TGTGCCAGCAGTGGACAGGGGGCTAGAGAGCAGTACTTC
D: NA; V: TRBV23-1; size: NA; J: TRBJ2-2; CDR3: CASPGGPNTGELFF; DNA: TGCGCCAGCCCCGGTGGGCCGAACACCGGGGAGCTGTTTTTT
D: TRBD1; V: TRBV6-6; size: few; J: TRBJ2-7; CDR3: CASSFASDRTYEQYF; DNA: TGTGCCAGCAGTTTTGCTTCGGACAGGACCTACGAGCAGTACTTC
D: TRBD1; V: TRBV18; size: NA; J: TRBJ1-1; CDR3: CASSTQQGAGTEAFF; DNA: TGTGCCAGCTCAACGCAACAGGGGGCAGGCACTGAAGCTTTCTTT
D: NA; V: TRBV7-9; size: NA; J: TRBJ2-1; CDR3: CASSLGWGDPNEQFF; DNA: TGTGCCAGCAGCTTAGGGTGGGGGGACCCCAATGAGCAGTTCTTC
D: NA; V: TRBV6-6; size: NA; J: TRBJ2-5; CDR3: CASCPGGSQETQYF; DNA: TGTGCCAGCTGCCCCGGGGGATCTCAAGAGACCCAGTACTTC
D: TRBD2; V: TRBV24-1; size: NA; J: TRBJ2-2; CDR3: CATSDRGTSGGSYTGELFF; DNA: TGTGCCACCAGTGATCGAGGGACTAGCGGGGGGTCTTACACCGGGGAGCTGTTTTTT
D: TRBD1; V: TRBV3-1/TRBV3-2; size: NA; J: TRBJ1-5; CDR3: CASSQEPGGRQPQHF; DNA: TGTGCCAGCAGCCAAGAACCAGGGGGCAGGCAGCCCCAGCATTTT
D: NA; V: TRBV5-1; size: NA; J: TRBJ2-7; CDR3: CASSLDIYYEQYF; DNA: TGCGCCAGCAGCTTGGACATATACTACGAGCAGTACTTC
D: NA; V: TRBV10-2; size: NA; J: TRBJ1-1; CDR3: CASQGDTEAFF; DNA: TGCGCCAGCCAGGGCGACACTGAAGCTTTCTTT
D: NA; V: TRBV28; size: NA; J: TRBJ1-6; CDR3: CASSPRAGPNSPLHF; DNA: TGTGCCAGCAGTCCCAGGGCAGGGCCTAATTCACCCCTCCACTTT
D: NA; V: TRBV5-1; size: NA; J: TRBJ2-1; CDR3: CASSQGQGDYNEQFF; DNA: TGCGCCAGCAGTCAGGGGCAGGGTGACTACAATGAGCAGTTCTTC
D: TRBD2; V: TRBV7-2; size: NA; J: TRBJ2-1; CDR3: CASSSRGGGSYNEQFF; DNA: TGTGCCAGCAGCTCCCGGGGCGGGGGCTCCTACAATGAGCAGTTCTTC
D: TRBD1; V: TRBV3-1/TRBV3-2; size: NA; J: TRBJ2-3; CDR3: CASSPGTDGTDTQYF; DNA: TGTGCCAGCAGCCCTGGGACAGACGGCACAGATACGCAGTATTTT
D: TRBD1; V: TRBV18; size: NA; J: TRBJ2-3; CDR3: CASSLIPPRDRGSDTQYF; DNA: TGTGCCAGCTCACTAATCCCCCCGCGGGACAGGGGAAGCGATACGCAGTATTTT
D: NA; V: TRBV5-1; size: NA; J: TRBJ1-1; CDR3: CASSLGSQGYTEAFF; DNA: TGCGCCAGCAGCTTGGGTTCGCAGGGTTACACTGAAGCTTTCTTT
D: TRBD2; V: TRBV7-2; size: NA; J: TRBJ2-3; CDR3: CASSFPSGAGDTQYF; DNA: TGTGCCAGCAGCTTTCCCAGCGGGGCGGGGGATACGCAGTATTTT
D: NA; V: TRBV7-2; size: NA; J: TRBJ1-2; CDR3: CASSLAVANYGYTF; DNA: TGTGCCAGCAGCTTAGCGGTAGCTAACTATGGCTACACCTTC
D: TRBD1; V: TRBV7-6; size: few; J: TRBJ2-2; CDR3: CASRNKNTHGTSGTENTGELFF; DNA: TGTGCCAGCAGAAATAAAAACACCCATGGGACATCCGGGACAGAAAACACCGGGGAGCTGTTTTTT
D: NA; V: TRBV7-9; size: NA; J: TRBJ1-2; CDR3: CASSFEQGGGYTF; DNA: TGTGCCAGCAGCTTTGAACAGGGTGGTGGCTACACCTTC
D: TRBD1; V: TRBV5-8; size: NA; J: TRBJ2-7; CDR3: CASSLAGTGAIYEQYF; DNA: TGTGCCAGCAGCTTGGCCGGGACAGGCGCCATCTACGAGCAGTACTTC
D: TRBD2; V: TRBV7-2; size: NA; J: TRBJ2-5; CDR3: CASSLGTSGLKETQYF; DNA: TGTGCCAGCAGCTTGGGGACTAGCGGGCTGAAAGAGACCCAGTACTTC
D: NA; V: TRBV27; size: NA; J: TRBJ2-2; CDR3: CASSLIANTGELFF; DNA: TGTGCCAGCAGTTTAATAGCTAACACCGGGGAGCTGTTTTTT
D: TRBD2; V: TRBV11-2; size: NA; J: TRBJ2-4; CDR3: CASSATPGPSGVFKNIQYF; DNA: TGTGCCAGCAGCGCCACCCCCGGCCCTAGCGGGGTCTTCAAAAACATTCAGTACTTC
D: NA; V: TRBV5-1; size: NA; J: TRBJ2-7; CDR3: CASSDPQGGAYEQYF; DNA: TGCGCCAGCAGCGATCCCCAAGGAGGGGCTTACGAGCAGTACTTC
D: TRBD2; V: TRBV5-4; size: NA; J: TRBJ2-2; CDR3: CATAVTGGRSGELFF; DNA: TGTGCCACCGCGGTCACGGGGGGGCGGTCCGGGGAGCTGTTTTTT
D: TRBD2; V: TRBV28; size: NA; J: TRBJ2-5; CDR3: CASSLLASGGRVETQYF; DNA: TGTGCCAGCAGTTTATTGGCTAGCGGGGGTCGCGTAGAGACCCAGTACTTC
D: TRBD1; V: TRBV6-5; size: NA; J: TRBJ1-5; CDR3: CASRTGSNQPQHF; DNA: TGTGCCAGCAGGACAGGGAGCAATCAGCCCCAGCATTTT